One and the same sample provided the 8 T cell receptor beta chains below, sequenced in a study of vaccination and CD4 T cells after COVID-19. At the Johns Hopkins FTIC core, DNA taken from cultured CD4+ T cells was sequenced by way of the Oncomine TCR Beta short-read assay. TCRdb called the PCR reads again in MiXCR, with one record for every CDR3 protein. The sample lists roughly 15,000 distinct CDR3 sequences; around 74% were seen once. Treatment noted: approximately nine-day PBMC culture with coronavirus spike peptide pools or control peptides (ViraFEST assay). The antigens for these receptors are not known. The sequencing input was CD4+ T cells from blood, cultured in vitro. Source of these receptors: a human donor who had recovered from COVID-19.

The rearrangement joins TRBV19 to TRBJ2-7; TRBD2 matches 8 bases. V gave up 5 bases and J gave up 3 bases; unmatched junction bases: 6. The CDR3 is made up of 14 amino acids. The germline V gene encodes CDR1 LNHDA and CDR2 SQIVND (reference sequence). CDR3 sequence reads: CASSYGRGYYEQYF. In nucleotides, the CDR3 is TGTGCCAGTAGTTACGGGAGGGGATACTACGAGCAGTACTTC.

V gene TRBV20-1 combines with J gene TRBJ2-5, with D unresolved. The CDR3 is made up of 11 amino acids. The germline CDR1 and CDR2 sequences are DFQATT and SNEGSKA (reference sequence). V was shortened by 6 bases and J by 4 bases, with 9 bases between the two germline ends. The CDR3 region is CSAQRRETQYF. The CDR3 DNA is TGCAGTGCCCAAAGGAGAGAGACCCAGTACTTC.

The J gene is TRBJ2-5, the V gene TRBV7-2; D is unresolved. The CDR3 is 15 amino acids. Trimming took 2 bases from V and 2 from J, leaving 12 bases between them. Germline CDR1 SGHTA, CDR2 FQGNSA. CDR3: CASSLLPALQETQYF. DNA for the CDR3: TGTGCCAGCAGCTTATTGCCGGCCTTACAAGAGACCCAGTACTTC.

This clonotype was observed a handful of times. The chain carries TRBV10-3 and TRBJ1-5; D perhaps matches TRBD1 (6 bases). The CDR3 has 14 amino acids. Trimming cost V 6 bases and J 2 bases, with 11 bases left between them. The germline CDR1 and CDR2 sequences are ENHRY and SYGVKD. CDR3 protein: CAIRKGDGNQPQHF. The CDR3 DNA sequence: TGTGCCATCAGGAAGGGGGACGGCAATCAGCCCCAGCATTTT.

This clonotype was seen a few times. V gene TRBV6-5 combines with J gene TRBJ2-7; tentative D call: TRBD2 (5 bases). Germline CDR1 reads MNHEY; CDR2 reads SVGAGI. Trimming cost V 2 bases and J 5 bases, with 10 bases left between them. The CDR3 has 13 amino acids. CDR3 in amino acids: CASSYESGNEQYF. In DNA, the CDR3 is TGTGCCAGCAGTTACGAGTCCGGGAACGAGCAGTACTTC.

The DNA for the CDR3 is TGTGCCAGCAGTTCCTCCGGCCGAACAGATACGCAGTATTTT. Its protein product is CASSSSGRTDTQYF. The chain recombines TRBV6-5 with TRBJ2-3; D not resolved. Deletions cut 4 bases from V and 3 bases from J, with 11 bases between. The CDR3 runs 14 residues. Germline loops: CDR1 MNHEY, CDR2 SVGAGI.

This chain joins TRBV19 and TRBJ1-5, with a tentative D call TRBD1 (6 bases). This CDR3 spans 15 amino acids. The germline V and J ends were trimmed by 11 bases and 6 bases, with 23 bases remaining between them. Germline lookup yields CDR1 LNHDA and CDR2 SQIVND (reference sequence). The CDR3 spells CASAPMGGKIQPQHF. The CDR3 nucleotides are TGTGCCTCCGCCCCCATGGGGGGCAAGATTCAGCCCCAGCATTTT.

The CDR3 here is CASSSVIGGSYNSPLHF. The CDR3 DNA reads TGTGCCAGCAGCTCAGTGATCGGGGGATCCTATAATTCACCCCTCCACTTT. This chain links TRBV11-2 with TRBJ1-6; D may be TRBD1 (5 bases). V was cut by 4 bases and J by 1 base, with 14 bases left in between. Germline CDR1 is SGHAT and CDR2 is FQNNGV. The CDR3 has 17 amino acids.